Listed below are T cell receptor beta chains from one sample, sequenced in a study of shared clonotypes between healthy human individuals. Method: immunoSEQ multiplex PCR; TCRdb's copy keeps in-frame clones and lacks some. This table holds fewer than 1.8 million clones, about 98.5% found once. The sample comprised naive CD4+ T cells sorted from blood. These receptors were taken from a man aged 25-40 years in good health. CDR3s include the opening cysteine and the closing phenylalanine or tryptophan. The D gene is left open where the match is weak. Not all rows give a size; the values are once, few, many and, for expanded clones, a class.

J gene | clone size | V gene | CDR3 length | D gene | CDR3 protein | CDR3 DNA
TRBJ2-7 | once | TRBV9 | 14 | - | CASSVTWVSYEQYF | TGTGCCAGCAGCGTTACCTGGGTTTCCTACGAGCAGTACTTC
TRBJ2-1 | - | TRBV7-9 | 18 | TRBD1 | CASSPGQGAGSSYNEQFF | TGTGCCAGCAGCCCCGGACAGGGGGCGGGTAGCTCCTACAATGAGCAGTTCTTC
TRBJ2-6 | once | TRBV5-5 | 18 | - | CASSRPRRDNSGANVLTF | TGTGCCAGCAGCCGTCCGCGCCGGGATAACTCTGGGGCCAACGTCCTGACTTTC
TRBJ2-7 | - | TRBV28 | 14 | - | CASSFHRLAYEQYF | TGTGCCAGCAGTTTCCACAGGCTGGCCTACGAGCAGTACTTC
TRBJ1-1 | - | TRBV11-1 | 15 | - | CASSPYRDERMGAFF | TGTGCCAGCAGCCCCTACCGTGATGAGAGGATGGGAGCTTTCTTT
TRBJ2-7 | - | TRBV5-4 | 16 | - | CASSLAVADPSYEQYF | TGTGCCAGCAGCTTGGCTGTTGCGGACCCCTCCTACGAGCAGTACTTC
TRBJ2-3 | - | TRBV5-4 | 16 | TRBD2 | CASSLRLAGDTDTQYF | TGTGCCAGCAGCTTACGACTAGCGGGCGACACAGATACGCAGTATTTT
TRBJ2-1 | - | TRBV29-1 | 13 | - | CSVSSSSYNEQFF | TGCAGCGTTTCTAGTAGCTCCTACAATGAGCAGTTCTTC
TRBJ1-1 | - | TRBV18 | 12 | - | CASSVTGIEAFF | TGTGCCAGCTCGGTTACAGGGATCGAAGCTTTCTTT
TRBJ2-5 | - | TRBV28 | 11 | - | CASSPRGIQYF | TGTGCCAGCAGCCCCCGGGGGATCCAGTACTTC
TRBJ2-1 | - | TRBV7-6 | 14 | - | CASSFAPLYNEQFF | TGTGCCAGCAGCTTCGCCCCCCTCTACAATGAGCAGTTCTTC
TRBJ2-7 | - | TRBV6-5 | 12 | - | CASRADSYEQYF | TGTGCCAGCAGGGCGGACAGTTACGAGCAGTACTTC
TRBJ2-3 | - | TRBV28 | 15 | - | CASSLDPLITDTQYF | TGTGCCAGCAGTTTAGATCCACTAATCACAGATACGCAGTATTTT
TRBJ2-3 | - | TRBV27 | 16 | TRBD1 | CASSHRDRGSTDTQYF | TGTGCCAGCAGCCATAGGGACAGGGGCAGCACAGATACGCAGTATTTT
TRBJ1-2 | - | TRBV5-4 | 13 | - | CASSLLNTYGYTF | TGTGCCAGCAGCTTGTTAAATACCTATGGCTACACCTTC
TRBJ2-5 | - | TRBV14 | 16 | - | CASSQEGTRPQETQYF | TGTGCCAGCAGCCAAGAGGGGACACGGCCTCAAGAGACCCAGTACTTC
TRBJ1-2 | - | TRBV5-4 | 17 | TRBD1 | CASSRQAGTGVFYGYTF | TGTGCCAGCAGTCGACAGGCCGGGACAGGGGTTTTCTATGGCTACACCTTC
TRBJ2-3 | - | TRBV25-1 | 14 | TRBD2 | CASSLAGGPDTQYF | TGTGCCAGCTCACTAGCGGGAGGGCCGGATACGCAGTATTTT
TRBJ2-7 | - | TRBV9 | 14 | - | CASSAGLLGYEQYF | TGTGCCAGCAGCGCAGGTCTTCTCGGGTACGAGCAGTACTTC
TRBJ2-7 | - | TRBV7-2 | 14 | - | CASSPPAGKDEQYF | TGTGCCAGCAGCCCCCCTGCGGGGAAGGACGAGCAGTACTTC
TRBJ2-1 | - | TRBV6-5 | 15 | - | CASRMLSGPYNEQFF | TGTGCCAGCAGGATGCTAAGCGGACCCTACAATGAGCAGTTCTTC
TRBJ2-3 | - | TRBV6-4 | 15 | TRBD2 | CASIGLAGDTDTQYF | TGTGCCAGCATAGGACTAGCGGGAGACACAGATACGCAGTATTTT
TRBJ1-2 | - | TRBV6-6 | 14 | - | CASSPNREASGYTF | TGTGCCAGCAGTCCCAACAGGGAGGCCTCTGGCTACACCTTC
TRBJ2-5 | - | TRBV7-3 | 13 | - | CASSLNFGETQYF | TGTGCCAGCAGCTTGAATTTCGGGGAGACCCAGTACTTC
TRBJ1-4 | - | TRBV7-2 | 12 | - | CASSLLTGKLFF | TGTGCCAGCAGCTTGCTTACGGGAAAACTGTTTTTT
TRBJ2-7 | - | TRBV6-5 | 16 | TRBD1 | CASSYSAGQVAYEQYF | TGTGCCAGCAGTTACTCGGCGGGACAGGTCGCCTACGAGCAGTACTTC
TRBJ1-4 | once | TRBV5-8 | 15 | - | CASSPGIKGFEKLFF | TGTGCCAGCAGCCCTGGGATAAAAGGATTCGAAAAACTGTTTTTT
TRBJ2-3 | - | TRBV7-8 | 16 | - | CASRRTGQTFTDTQYF | TGTGCCAGCAGGCGAACGGGACAAACCTTCACAGATACGCAGTATTTT
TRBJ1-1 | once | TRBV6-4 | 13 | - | CASRDSLNTEAFF | TGTGCCAGCAGAGACAGCTTGAACACTGAAGCTTTCTTT
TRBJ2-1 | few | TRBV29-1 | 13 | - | CSVHGLLRDEQFF | TGCAGCGTTCACGGACTCCTCAGGGATGAGCAGTTCTTC
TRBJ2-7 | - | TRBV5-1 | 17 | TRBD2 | CASSLASGTSGSYEQYF | TGCGCCAGCAGCTTGGCCAGCGGGACTAGCGGGAGCTACGAGCAGTACTTC
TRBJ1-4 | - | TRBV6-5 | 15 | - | CASSYSSTVWEKLFF | TGTGCCAGCAGTTACTCGAGTACAGTTTGGGAAAAACTGTTTTTT
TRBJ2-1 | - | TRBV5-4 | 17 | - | CASSSPGGQSSYNEQFF | TGTGCCAGCAGCTCCCCCGGGGGGCAGAGCTCCTACAATGAGCAGTTCTTC
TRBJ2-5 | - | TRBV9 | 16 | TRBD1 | CASSVGETGALGTQYF | TGTGCCAGCAGCGTCGGAGAGACAGGGGCCCTAGGGACCCAGTACTTC
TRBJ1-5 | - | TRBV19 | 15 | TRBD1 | CASSMMGQRGQPQHF | TGTGCCAGTAGTATGATGGGACAGAGAGGGCAGCCCCAGCATTTT
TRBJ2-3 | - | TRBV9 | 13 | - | CASSGLSSDTQYF | TGTGCCAGCAGCGGACTGTCTTCAGATACGCAGTATTTT
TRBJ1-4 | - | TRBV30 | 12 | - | CAWSGPNEKLFF | TGTGCCTGGAGTGGTCCCAATGAAAAACTGTTTTTT
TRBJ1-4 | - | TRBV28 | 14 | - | CASSLPGRVEKLFF | TGTGCCAGCAGTCTCCCGGGACGGGTTGAAAAACTGTTTTTT
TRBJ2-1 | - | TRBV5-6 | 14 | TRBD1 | CASSRTLGDSEQFF | TGTGCCAGCAGCCGCACTTTAGGGGACAGTGAGCAGTTCTTC
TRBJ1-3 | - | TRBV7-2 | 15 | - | CASSLEGTVGNTIYF | TGTGCCAGCAGCTTAGAGGGGACGGTCGGAAACACCATATATTTT
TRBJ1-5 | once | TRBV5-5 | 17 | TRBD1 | CASSFRQGQGSNQPQHF | TGTGCCAGCAGCTTTCGACAGGGTCAGGGGAGCAATCAGCCCCAGCATTTT
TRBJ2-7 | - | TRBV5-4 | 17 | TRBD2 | CASSLGLAGGFSYEQYF | TGTGCCAGCAGCTTGGGACTAGCGGGAGGGTTCTCCTACGAGCAGTACTTC
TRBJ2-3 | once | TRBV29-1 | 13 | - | CSVDQSITDTQYF | TGCAGCGTTGATCAGTCTATCACAGATACGCAGTATTTT
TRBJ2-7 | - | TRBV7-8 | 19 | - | CASMRGFALGGSTIYEQYF | TGTGCCAGCATGAGGGGGTTTGCACTAGGCGGGAGTACCATCTACGAGCAGTACTTC
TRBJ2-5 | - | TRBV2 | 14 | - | CASMVEGVEGTQYF | TGTGCCAGCATGGTGGAAGGGGTCGAGGGGACCCAGTACTTC
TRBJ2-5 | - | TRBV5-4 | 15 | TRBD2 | CASSLGTSGQETQYF | TGTGCCAGCAGCTTGGGGACTAGCGGGCAAGAGACCCAGTACTTC
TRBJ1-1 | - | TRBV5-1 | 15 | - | CASRDPRDGAGEAFF | TGCGCCAGCAGAGACCCCAGGGACGGAGCAGGGGAAGCTTTCTTT
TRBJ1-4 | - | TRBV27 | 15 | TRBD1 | CASSSGGRANEKLFF | TGTGCCAGCAGTTCAGGGGGAAGGGCTAATGAAAAACTGTTTTTT
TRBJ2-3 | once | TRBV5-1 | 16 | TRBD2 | CASSLLASGRADTQYF | TGCGCCAGCAGCCTCCTAGCCAGCGGGAGGGCAGATACGCAGTATTTT
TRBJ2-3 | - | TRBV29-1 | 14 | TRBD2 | CSVAGLAGTDTQYF | TGCAGCGTTGCGGGACTAGCGGGCACAGATACGCAGTATTTT
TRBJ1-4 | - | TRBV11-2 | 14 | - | CASSLSAGVEKLFF | TGTGCCAGCAGCTTAAGTGCGGGGGTTGAAAAACTGTTTTTT